The sequence of this T cell receptor (beta chain) was determined in a study of T-cell memory formation after mild COVID-19. The V gene lost 1 base and the J gene lost 7 bases, with 12 bases spanning the gap. The CDR3 length is 14 residues. Germline V gene sequence: CDR1 SGHDT, CDR2 YYEEEE. Points from the study as a whole: There were some responding clones in pre-infection memory, which suggested that cross-reactive memory had joined. Among clones contracting day 15 to 85, CD4/CD8 was balanced, whereas later expanders leaned CD4+. The main location of contracting CD4+ clones was CM and EM, and that of contracting CD8+ clones was EMRA.

TCR alpha and TCR beta cDNA libraries carrying sample barcodes and UMIs came from 5'RACE with constant-segment primers. A single record per CDR3 protein comes from TCRdb applying MiXCR to the 5' RACE reads. The table has around 120,000 distinct CDR3 sequences, approximately 15% seen once. This clonotype occurred a few times. The antigen remains undetermined. The receptor comes from an adult woman who had mild COVID-19 (a few samples of this study predate the infection). Cell type and time point are not known. The sample consisted of PBMCs or a T cell subset sorted from them (not recorded which). The chain recombines TRBV5-6 with TRBJ1-5; D is ambiguous. The CDR3 DNA reads TGTGCCAGCAGCTTGCAGGCGGAATGGCAGCCCCAGCATTTT. It encodes CASSLQAEWQPQHF.